This TCR beta chain is from a study of radiotherapy plus CTLA-4 blockade in lung cancer. The wider study: Disease control reached less than 40%, with objective responses in approximately 17%. Study results and limitations: Peripheral blood showed expansion of tumor-derived TCR clones after radiotherapy and ipilimumab.

Lung cancer patients with chemo-refractory metastatic non-small-cell disease were given focal radiation plus CTLA-4 blockade with ipilimumab. Germline V gene data show CDR1 as SGHTA and CDR2 as FQGNSA. The CDR3 extends over 13 amino acids. The V segment lost 5 bases and the J segment 6 bases; nucleotides outside the gene matches: 6. On this clone itself: What it recognizes is unknown.

Profiling relied on immunoSEQ multiplex PCR, and the TCRdb table lists in-frame clones only, not all of them. The sample has tens of thousands of clones, 73% seen once. The J gene is TRBJ1-2, the V gene TRBV7-2; 7 bases fit TRBD1. This material consisted of peripheral blood, taken from a patient treated with radiotherapy plus ipilimumab. The source is a human donor with non-small cell lung cancer who had a complete response to radiotherapy plus ipilimumab. The CDR3 loop is CASSGDRANGYTF. CDR3 DNA: TGTGCCAGCAGCGGAGACAGGGCGAATGGCTACACCTTC.